Listed here is a single T cell receptor (beta chain). Sequenced by immunoSEQ multiplex PCR; TCRdb stores in-frame clones only, minus some. The sample shows around 50,000 clones, roughly 85% of them seen only once. The germline V gene encodes CDR1 MNHEY and CDR2 SMNVEV (reference sequence). Trimming pared 2 bases from V and 1 base from J, leaving 8 bases between. The CDR3 has 14 residues. This specimen comes from a study of blood T cell repertoires in COVID-19. The TCR was taken from a human donor in a cohort sampled during active COVID-19. Material: peripheral blood. V is TRBV27 and J is TRBJ1-2; D not resolved. The CDR3 region is CASSLRGFNYGYTF. The CDR3 nucleotides read TGTGCCAGCAGTTTAAGAGGGTTTAACTATGGCTACACCTTC.